This T cell receptor beta chain came from a study of CD8 T cells in Susac syndrome. For this clonotype: Its specificity is unknown.

The length of the CDR3 is 15 residues. With 5 bases removed from V and 3 bases from J, the gap between germline ends came to 11 bases. The germline CDR1 and CDR2 sequences are SGHTA and FQGNSA. Random hexamers primed reverse transcription of 0.5 to 1 ug RNA. TCRdb ran MiXCR on the immunoSEQ multiplex PCR reads and lists one entry per CDR3 protein. The data contain 150,000 to 200,000 distinct CDR3 sequences, around 90% of them singletons. Sequencing of TCR beta was performed on blood CD8+ and CD4+ T cells. Healthy donors served as age- and sex-matched controls. Negative isolation yielded the CD8+ and CD4+ T cells, while FACS enriched the TEMRA cells. Study-wide points: As the study acknowledged, the number of individuals in its TCR sequencing and HLA analysis was relatively small.

This chain joins TRBV7-2 and TRBJ1-6; no definite D call. This TCR came from a human donor in good health. Sequences were obtained from CD4+ T cells from PBMCs. The CDR3 protein is CASSPQSFYNSPLHF. In nucleotides, the CDR3 is TGTGCCAGCAGCCCACAGAGCTTCTATAATTCACCCCTCCACTTT. Based on the CDR3 plus reference TRBV7-2 and TRBJ1-6, the full variable domain is GAGVSQSPSNKVTEKGKDVELRCDPISGHTALYWYRQSLGQGLEFLIYFQGNSAPDKSGLPSDRFSAERTGGSVSTLTIQRTQQEDSAVYLCASSPQSFYNSPLHFGNGTRLTVT.